These T cell receptor beta chains were read from a single sample in a study of T cell clonotyping in hematopoietic cell transplantation. The repertoire was sequenced with immunoSEQ multiplex PCR; TCRdb's copy has only in-frame clones and lacks some. Found here are about 36,000 clones, roughly 88% of them singletons; the top ten hold roughly 1.8%. The sequenced sample was peripheral blood mononuclear cells. The receptors derive from a middle-aged woman in good health. Some clones in this sample may be carry-over from other donors' samples. Each CDR3 is given with its conserved first and last residue. The D gene is left open where the match is weak.

D	J	V	CDR3
TRBD2	TRBJ2-7	TRBV11-2	CASSLGERLAGGRYEQYF
-	TRBJ2-7	TRBV30	CAWMDSTYEQYF
-	TRBJ1-1	TRBV20-1	CSARDNWGMFF
TRBD2	TRBJ2-1	TRBV7-3	CASSPGTSDYNEQFF
TRBD1	TRBJ2-2	TRBV29-1	CSVGQGAGELFF
-	TRBJ1-2	TRBV28	CASSSYQGLYGYTF
-	TRBJ2-1	TRBV18	CASSPPVPSSYNEQFF
TRBD1	TRBJ2-7	TRBV7-2	CASRETGTGDYEQYF
-	TRBJ1-2	TRBV11-2	CASSLVAAADNYGYTF
-	TRBJ1-2	TRBV28	CASSLLLRTPNYGYTF